The next 24 T cell receptor beta chains were all read from a single sample in a study of a mutant IDH1 vaccine in newly diagnosed glioma. Their cognate antigens are unknown. This table comes from immunoSEQ multiplex PCR, and its TCRdb copy is limited to in-frame clones, with some not included. The table shows around 50,000 clones, with approximately 65% occurring only once. This sample's time point: week 47, end of study. The vaccine gave 300 ug of a 20-mer mutant IDH1 peptide subcutaneously per dose. The sequenced sample was peripheral blood mononuclear cells (PBMCs), obtained from a glioma patient whose treatment included an IDH1 peptide vaccine. These receptor sequences come from a man in his forties or fifties with glioma. Some clones in this sample may be carry-over from other donors' samples.

The chain links TRBV7-9 to TRBJ1-6, with D maybe TRBD1 (5 bases). Looked up from germline, CDR1 is SEHNR and CDR2 is FQNEAQ (reference sequence). This CDR3 has 16 amino acids. The V end was cut by 0 bases, the J end by 1 base, with 7 bases between. The CDR3, as DNA: TGTGCCAGCAGCTTAGCGGGGGTATCCTATAATTCACCCCTCCACTTT. Its protein is CASSLAGVSYNSPLHF.

This clone was found a few times. The CDR3 DNA is TGTGCCTCAACAGCCGGGGGATTGAAGCCCCAGCATTTT. It translates to CASTAGGLKPQHF. This chain uses TRBV19 with TRBJ1-5; possible D gene TRBD1, 5 bases. Germline CDR1 is LNHDA and CDR2 is SQIVND (reference sequence). This CDR3 contains 13 residues. The V and J ends lost 11 bases and 8 bases respectively, with 19 bases between them.

The rearrangement uses TRBV11-2 and TRBJ1-5; D uncertain. The CDR3 has 13 residues. CDR1 is SGHAT and CDR2 is FQNNGV in the germline V gene. The V end lost 5 bases, the J end lost 5 bases, and 10 bases lay between the germline ends. The DNA for the CDR3 is TGTGCCAGCAGCACAAACGGGGATCAGCCCCAGCATTTT. Residues: CASSTNGDQPQHF.

This clone was seen a few times. J is TRBJ1-6 and V is TRBV10-3; D not resolved. Trimming removed 4 bases at V and 6 bases at J, with 10 bases between. This CDR3 has 14 residues. Germline V CDR1 and CDR2: ENHRY, SYGVKD. CDR3 nucleotide sequence: TGTGCCATCAGTGTGGGCCCGATTAATTCACCCCTCCACTTT. Translated, it gives CAISVGPINSPLHF.

CDR3 nucleotide sequence: TGTGCCAGCAGCGGGGCGGGACGCCCAACGCAGTATTTT. This codes for CASSGAGRPTQYF. The chain combines TRBV5-6 with TRBJ2-3; D may be TRBD2 (6 bases). The germline V gene encodes CDR1 SGHDT and CDR2 YYEEEE. This CDR3 region has 13 residues. V was shortened by 4 bases and J by 9 bases, with 15 bases between the two germline ends.

The rearrangement uses TRBV30 and TRBJ1-3, with D possibly matching TRBD1 (5 bases). Germline V gene sequence: CDR1 GTSNPN, CDR2 SVGIG (reference sequence). The CDR3 contains 15 residues. V was trimmed by 8 bases and J by 4 bases, leaving 21 bases between them. CDR3 DNA sequence: TGTGCCCAAGTGGCGCAGGGTGGCCCGGGAAACACCATATATTTT. It codes for CAQVAQGGPGNTIYF.

The V and J genes are TRBV27 and TRBJ1-1, with no clear D. Germline V gene lookup returns CDR1 MNHEY and CDR2 SMNVEV (reference sequence). The CDR3 consists of 14 residues. The V gene lost 5 bases and the J gene lost 1 base, with 11 bases spanning the gap. CDR3 protein: CASSVGPGNTEAFF. The CDR3 DNA is TGTGCCAGCAGTGTTGGACCGGGGAACACTGAAGCTTTCTTT.

This rearrangement joins TRBV5-5 to TRBJ2-1; 15 nucleotides align to TRBD2. V trimming: 0 bases; J trimming: 14 bases; junction bases outside the gene matches: 3. Germline loops: CDR1 SGHKS, CDR2 YYEKEE (reference sequence). The CDR3 totals 14 residues. In DNA, the CDR3 is TGTGCCAGCAGCTTGGGGACTAGCGGGGGGGCCGAGTTCTTC. It codes for CASSLGTSGGAEFF.

This clone is deemed medium-sized (0.01 to 0.1%). The genes are TRBV7-9 and TRBJ1-1; possibly TRBD1 for D (5 bases). The CDR3 totals 14 residues. V lost 2 bases to trimming and J lost 1 base, with 8 bases between them. Germline CDR1 and CDR2: SEHNR and FQNEAQ (reference sequence). The CDR3 DNA reads as TGTGCCAGCAGCTTAAGCGACAGGAACACTGAAGCTTTCTTT. It translates to CASSLSDRNTEAFF.

The count of this clone is one. The chain links TRBV18 to TRBJ1-2; tentatively, D is TRBD1 (5 bases). Germline assignment: CDR1 KGHSH and CDR2 LQKENI. Trimming took off 0 bases at V and 7 bases at J, with 24 bases between the two ends. CDR3 length: 18 amino acids. The CDR3 reads CASSPPRSGLGLWRGYTF. CDR3 nucleotides: TGTGCCAGCTCACCACCGAGGTCAGGTCTGGGGCTCTGGCGTGGCTACACCTTC.

V is TRBV7-9 and J is TRBJ1-2; D remains ambiguous. CDR3 length equals 16 residues. The V end lost 1 base, the J end lost 6 bases, and 18 bases lay between the germline ends. The germline V gene has CDR1 SEHNR and CDR2 FQNEAQ (reference sequence). The CDR3 protein is CASSLEGGRRKDGYTF. DNA of the CDR3: TGTGCCAGCAGCTTAGAAGGCGGTCGACGGAAGGATGGCTACACCTTC.

The table lists this clone with a count of one. The V gene is TRBV6-6, the J gene TRBJ2-2, with D uncertain. This CDR3 has 13 residues. V was shortened by 3 bases and J by 7 bases, with 9 bases between the two germline ends. The germline gives CDR1 MNHNY, CDR2 SVGAGI (reference sequence). This CDR3 reads CASSYPPNGELFF. The CDR3 DNA reads TGTGCCAGCAGTTATCCCCCAAACGGGGAGCTGTTTTTT.

V usage is TRBV2 and J usage is TRBJ2-7; tentative D call: TRBD1 (6 bases). This CDR3 is built from 10 residues. Germline values: CDR1 SNHLY, CDR2 FYNNEI. Written as DNA, the CDR3 is TGTGCTTCGAAAGGGGGCGAGCAGTACTTC. Residues: CASKGGEQYF.

The V call is TRBV9, the J call TRBJ1-1; 10 bases align to TRBD1. The junction had 7 bases not matched to a gene; V was cut back by 4 bases and J by 7 bases. Per germline, CDR1 SGDLS and CDR2 YYNGEE. This CDR3 comprises 14 residues. The CDR3 loop is CASSPDRGRSEAFF. The CDR3 coding sequence is TGTGCCAGCAGCCCCGACAGGGGGCGAAGTGAAGCTTTCTTT.

This clone has a single count. V gene TRBV19 combines with J gene TRBJ1-5, with D tentatively TRBD1 (6 bases). CDR3 length: 14 residues. V was cut by 5 bases and J by 3 bases, with 11 bases left in between. Per germline, CDR1 LNHDA and CDR2 SQIVND (reference sequence). The DNA of the CDR3 is TGTGCCAGTAGTCTCCGGGGGGCCAATCAGCCCCAGCATTTT. Residues: CASSLRGANQPQHF.

This clone has only a few counts. The chain links TRBV6-5 to TRBJ1-2, with D tentatively TRBD1 (5 bases). The V gene's germline CDR1 is MNHEY and CDR2 SVGAGI. Trimming stripped 0 bases from V and 8 bases from J, with 10 bases between. This CDR3 comprises 13 residues. CDR3 nucleotides: TGTGCCAGCAGTTACTCAGGGGACGGAGGCTACACCTTC. Amino acid sequence: CASSYSGDGGYTF.

This clone was seen a few times. V gene TRBV6-6 combines with J gene TRBJ1-3, with D hard to call. CDR1 is MNHNY, CDR2 SVGAGI, per germline (reference sequence). V was cut by 4 bases and J by 2 bases, with 15 bases left in between. The length of the CDR3 is 16 residues. CDR3 sequence: CASSSGEGIPGNTIYF. The DNA of the CDR3 is TGTGCCAGCAGTTCAGGCGAAGGTATTCCTGGAAACACCATATATTTT.

V gene TRBV6-5 combines with J gene TRBJ2-4; 7 nucleotides align to TRBD1. Germline trimming cut 8 bases from V and 5 bases from J; bases unmatched to any gene: 6. Germline CDR1 is MNHEY and CDR2 is SVGAGI. The CDR3 covers 13 residues. DNA of the CDR3: TGTGCCAGCCGACAGGGTTTTCAAAACATTCAGTACTTC. Protein product: CASRQGFQNIQYF.

This clone turned up a few times. This chain links TRBV7-3 with TRBJ2-3, with D hard to call. The V end was cut by 6 bases, the J end by 6 bases, with 16 bases between. The CDR3 spans 14 residues. Germline values: CDR1 SGHTA, CDR2 FQGTGA. In DNA form, the CDR3 reads TGTGCCAGCAGTCTTCCCCAGGACGGGGATACGCAGTATTTT. Its translation is CASSLPQDGDTQYF.

This chain joins TRBV7-8 and TRBJ1-1, with 11 bases aligning to TRBD1. CDR1 is SGHVS and CDR2 is FQNEAQ in the germline V gene. V lost 5 bases to trimming and J lost 11 bases; unmatched junction nucleotides: 10. The CDR3 consists of 14 residues. CDR3: CASSPRTGGAEAFF. CDR3 coding DNA: TGTGCCAGCAGCCCCCGGACAGGGGGCGCGGAGGCTTTCTTT.

This clone appeared a single time. V is TRBV7-8 and J is TRBJ2-3, with D possibly being TRBD2 (5 bases). V lost 3 bases to trimming and J lost 8 bases, with 15 bases between them. Germline values: CDR1 SGHVS, CDR2 FQNEAQ. There are 14 residues in the CDR3. The CDR3 loop reads CASSFTERRGTQYF. CDR3 bases: TGTGCCAGCAGCTTTACTGAACGACGGGGTACGCAGTATTTT.

This clone turned up a few times. The chain uses TRBV6-5 and TRBJ2-5, with 9 bases fitting TRBD2. CDR1 MNHEY and CDR2 SVGAGI come from the germline V gene. With 5 bases clipped from V and 2 bases from J, the junction kept 6 bases outside the gene matches. CDR3 length: 15 amino acids. CDR3 DNA sequence: TGTGCCAGCAGTCGGCGGGGGGGCGCGCAAGAGACCCAGTACTTC. As protein: CASSRRGGAQETQYF.

The gene calls are TRBV6-5 and TRBJ1-5; 8 nucleotides align to TRBD1. V trimming: 6 bases; J trimming: 4 bases; junction bases outside the gene matches: 8. CDR3 size: 15 residues. Per germline, CDR1 MNHEY and CDR2 SVGAGI. The CDR3 DNA reads as TGTGCCAGCAGCAGAGACAGGGGCGGGAATCAGCCCCAGCATTTT. Protein sequence: CASSRDRGGNQPQHF.

CDR3 sequence reads: CASTRLGVDNSPLHF. For the CDR3, the DNA is TGTGCCAGCACCCGTCTGGGGGTCGATAATTCACCCCTCCACTTT. The chain joins TRBV6-1 to TRBJ1-6, with a tentative D call TRBD1 (5 bases). Between the trimmed V and J ends, which lost 7 bases and 5 bases, there was a span of 15 bases. Germline V CDR1 and CDR2: MNHNS, SASEGT. The CDR3 runs to 15 residues.